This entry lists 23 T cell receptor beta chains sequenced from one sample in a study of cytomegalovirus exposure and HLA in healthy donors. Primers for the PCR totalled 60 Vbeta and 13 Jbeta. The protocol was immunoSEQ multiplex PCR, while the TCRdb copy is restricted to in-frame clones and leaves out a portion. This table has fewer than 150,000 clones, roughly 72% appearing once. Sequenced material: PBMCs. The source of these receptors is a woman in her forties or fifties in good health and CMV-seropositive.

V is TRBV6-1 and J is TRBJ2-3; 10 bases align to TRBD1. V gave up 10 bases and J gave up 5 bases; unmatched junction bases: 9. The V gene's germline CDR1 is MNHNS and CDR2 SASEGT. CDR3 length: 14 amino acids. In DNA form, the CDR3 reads TGTGCCATAGTGGACAGGGGGTACGAAGATACGCAGTATTTT. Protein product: CAIVDRGYEDTQYF.

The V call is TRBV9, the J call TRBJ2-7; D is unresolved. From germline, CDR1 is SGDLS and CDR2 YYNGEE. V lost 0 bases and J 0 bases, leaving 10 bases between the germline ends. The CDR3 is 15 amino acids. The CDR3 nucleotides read TGTGCCAGCAGCGTAGCTGCTGCCAGCTCCTACGAGCAGTACTTC. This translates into CASSVAAASSYEQYF.

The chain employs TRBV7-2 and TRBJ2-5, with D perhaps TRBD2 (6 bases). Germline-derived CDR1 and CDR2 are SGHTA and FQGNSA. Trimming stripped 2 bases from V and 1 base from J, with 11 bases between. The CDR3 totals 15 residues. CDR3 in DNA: TGTGCCAGCAGCTTAAGGGACTTCGGCCAAGAGACCCAGTACTTC. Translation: CASSLRDFGQETQYF.

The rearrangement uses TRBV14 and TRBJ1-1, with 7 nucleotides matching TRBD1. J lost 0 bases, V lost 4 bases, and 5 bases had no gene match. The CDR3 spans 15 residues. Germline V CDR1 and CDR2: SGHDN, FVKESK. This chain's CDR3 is CASSPRTGMNTEAFF. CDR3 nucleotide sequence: TGTGCCAGCAGCCCTCGGACAGGAATGAACACTGAAGCTTTCTTT.

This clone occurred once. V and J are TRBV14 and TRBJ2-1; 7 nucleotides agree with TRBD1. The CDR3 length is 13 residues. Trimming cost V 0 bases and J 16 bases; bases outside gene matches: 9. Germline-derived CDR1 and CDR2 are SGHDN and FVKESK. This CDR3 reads CASSQDPYRDSFF. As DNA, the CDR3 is TGTGCCAGCAGCCAAGATCCGTACCGGGACAGTTTCTTC. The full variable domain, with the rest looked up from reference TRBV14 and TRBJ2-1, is EAGVTQFPSHSVIEKGQTVTLRCDPISGHDNLYWYRRVMGKEIKFLLHFVKESKQDESGMPNNRFLAERTGGTYSTLKVQPAELEDSGVYFCASSQDPYRDSFFGPGTRLTVL.

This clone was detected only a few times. CDR3 region: CASPKKADFDNEQFF. CDR3 nucleotide sequence: TGTGCCAGCCCTAAGAAAGCGGACTTCGACAATGAGCAGTTCTTC. The rearrangement joins TRBV2 to TRBJ2-1; D might be TRBD2 (5 bases). V dropped 8 bases and J dropped 5 bases, with 19 bases sitting between them. Germline CDR1 and CDR2: SNHLY and FYNNEI. The CDR3 consists of 15 residues.

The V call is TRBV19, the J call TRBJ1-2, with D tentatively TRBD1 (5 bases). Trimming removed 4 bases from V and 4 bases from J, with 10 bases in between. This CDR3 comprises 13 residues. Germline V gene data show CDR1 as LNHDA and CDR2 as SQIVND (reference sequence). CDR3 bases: TGTGCCAGTAGTACGGACATTCGCTATGGCTACACCTTC. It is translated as CASSTDIRYGYTF.

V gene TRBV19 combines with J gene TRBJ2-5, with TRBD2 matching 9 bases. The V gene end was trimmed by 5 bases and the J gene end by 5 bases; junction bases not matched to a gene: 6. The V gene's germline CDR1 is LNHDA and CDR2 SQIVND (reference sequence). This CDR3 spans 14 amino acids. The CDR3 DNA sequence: TGTGCCAGTAGTTCTACTAGCGGGCGGGAGACCCAGTACTTC. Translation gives CASSSTSGRETQYF.

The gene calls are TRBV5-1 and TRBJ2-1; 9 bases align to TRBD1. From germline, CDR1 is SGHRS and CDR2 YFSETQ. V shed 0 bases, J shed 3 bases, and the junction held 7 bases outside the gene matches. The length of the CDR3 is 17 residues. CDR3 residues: CASSLALRDRDYNEQFF. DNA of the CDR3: TGCGCCAGCAGCTTGGCCCTCCGGGACAGGGACTACAATGAGCAGTTCTTC.

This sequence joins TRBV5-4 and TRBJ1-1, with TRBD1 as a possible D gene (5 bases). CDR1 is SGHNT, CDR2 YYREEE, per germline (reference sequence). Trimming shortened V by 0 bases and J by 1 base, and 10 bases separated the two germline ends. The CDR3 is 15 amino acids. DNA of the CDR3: TGTGCCAGCAGCTTGGGAGACAGACAGAACACTGAAGCTTTCTTT. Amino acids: CASSLGDRQNTEAFF.

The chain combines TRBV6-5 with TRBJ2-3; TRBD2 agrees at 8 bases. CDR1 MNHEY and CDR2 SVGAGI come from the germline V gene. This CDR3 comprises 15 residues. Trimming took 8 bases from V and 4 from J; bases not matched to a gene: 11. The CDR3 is CASAHSHGRADTQYF. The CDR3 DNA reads TGTGCCAGCGCCCATTCTCACGGGAGGGCAGATACGCAGTATTTT.

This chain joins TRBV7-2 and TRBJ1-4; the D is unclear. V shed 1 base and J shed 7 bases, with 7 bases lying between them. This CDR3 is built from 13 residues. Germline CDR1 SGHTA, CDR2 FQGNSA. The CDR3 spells CASSLGAGEKLFF. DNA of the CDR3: TGTGCCAGCAGCTTAGGGGCGGGTGAAAAACTGTTTTTT.

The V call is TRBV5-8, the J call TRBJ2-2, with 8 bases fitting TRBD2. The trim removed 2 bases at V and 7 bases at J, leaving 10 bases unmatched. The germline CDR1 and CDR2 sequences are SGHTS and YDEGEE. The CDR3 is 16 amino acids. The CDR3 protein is CASSFGGLVGGGELFF. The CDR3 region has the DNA TGTGCCAGCAGCTTCGGGGGACTAGTCGGGGGCGGGGAGCTGTTTTTT.

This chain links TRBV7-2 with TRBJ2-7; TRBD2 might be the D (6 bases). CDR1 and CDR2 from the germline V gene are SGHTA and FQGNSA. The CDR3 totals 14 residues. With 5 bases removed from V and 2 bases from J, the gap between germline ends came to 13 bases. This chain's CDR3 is CASSVTGSPYEQYF. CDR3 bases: TGTGCCAGCAGCGTAACCGGGAGTCCCTACGAGCAGTACTTC.

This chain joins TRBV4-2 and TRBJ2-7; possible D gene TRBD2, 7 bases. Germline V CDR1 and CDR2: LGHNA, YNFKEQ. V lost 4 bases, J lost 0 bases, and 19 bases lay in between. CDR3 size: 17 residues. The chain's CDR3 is CASSPTRGAGSSYEQYF. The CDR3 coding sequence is TGTGCCAGCAGCCCCACCCGGGGGGCAGGGAGCTCCTACGAGCAGTACTTC.

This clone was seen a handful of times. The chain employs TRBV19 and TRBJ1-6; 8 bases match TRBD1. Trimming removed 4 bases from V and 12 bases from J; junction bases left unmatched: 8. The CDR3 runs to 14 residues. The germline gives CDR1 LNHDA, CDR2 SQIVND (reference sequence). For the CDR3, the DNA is TGTGCCAGTAGTACGACAGGGGATTACGTACCCCTCCACTTT. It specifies CASSTTGDYVPLHF. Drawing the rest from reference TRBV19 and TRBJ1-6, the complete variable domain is DGGITQSPKYLFRKEGQNVTLSCEQNLNHDAMYWYRQDPGQGLRLIYYSQIVNDFQKGDIAEGYSVSREKKESFPLTVTSAQKNPTAFYLCASSTTGDYVPLHFGNGTRLTVT.

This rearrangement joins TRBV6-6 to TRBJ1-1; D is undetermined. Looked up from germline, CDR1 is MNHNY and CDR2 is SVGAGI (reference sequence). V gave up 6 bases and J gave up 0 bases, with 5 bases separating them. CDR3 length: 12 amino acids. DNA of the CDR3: TGTGCCAGCAGCGAGGTGAACACTGAAGCTTTCTTT. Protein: CASSEVNTEAFF.

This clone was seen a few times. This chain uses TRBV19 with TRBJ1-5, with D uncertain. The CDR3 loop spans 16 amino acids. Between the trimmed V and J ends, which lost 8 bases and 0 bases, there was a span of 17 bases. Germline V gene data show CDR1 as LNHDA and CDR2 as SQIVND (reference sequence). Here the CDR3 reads CASSPWPRYSNQPQHF. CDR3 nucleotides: TGTGCCAGTTCGCCGTGGCCTCGATATAGCAATCAGCCCCAGCATTTT. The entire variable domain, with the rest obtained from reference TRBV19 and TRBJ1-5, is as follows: DGGITQSPKYLFRKEGQNVTLSCEQNLNHDAMYWYRQDPGQGLRLIYYSQIVNDFQKGDIAEGYSVSREKKESFPLTVTSAQKNPTAFYLCASSPWPRYSNQPQHFGDGTRLSIL.

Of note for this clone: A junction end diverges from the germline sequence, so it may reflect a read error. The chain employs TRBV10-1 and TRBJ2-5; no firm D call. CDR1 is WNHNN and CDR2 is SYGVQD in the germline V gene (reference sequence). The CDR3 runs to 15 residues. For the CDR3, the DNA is TGCGCCAGCAGTTCGGAAGGTCGGCAGCAAGAGGCCCAGTACTTC. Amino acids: CASSSEGRQQEAQYF.

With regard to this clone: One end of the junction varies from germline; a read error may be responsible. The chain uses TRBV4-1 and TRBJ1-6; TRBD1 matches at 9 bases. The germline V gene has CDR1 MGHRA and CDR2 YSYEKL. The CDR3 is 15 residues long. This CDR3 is CASSQVGQGVTPPHF. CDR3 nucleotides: TGCGCCAGCAGCCAAGTGGGACAGGGTGTGACACCCCCCCACTTT.

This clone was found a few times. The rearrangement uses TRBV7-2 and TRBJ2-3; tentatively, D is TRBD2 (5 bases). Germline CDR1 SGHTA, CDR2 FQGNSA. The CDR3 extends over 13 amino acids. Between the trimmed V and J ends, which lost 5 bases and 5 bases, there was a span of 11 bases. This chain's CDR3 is CASSVPAGDTQYF. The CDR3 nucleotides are TGTGCCAGCAGCGTTCCTGCGGGAGATACGCAGTATTTT.

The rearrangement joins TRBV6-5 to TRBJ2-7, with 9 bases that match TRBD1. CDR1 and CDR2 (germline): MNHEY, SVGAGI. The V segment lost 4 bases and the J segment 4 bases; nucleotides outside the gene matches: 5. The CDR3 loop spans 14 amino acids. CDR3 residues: CASSSTGGTYEQYF. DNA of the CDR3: TGTGCCAGCAGTTCGACAGGGGGTACATACGAGCAGTACTTC.

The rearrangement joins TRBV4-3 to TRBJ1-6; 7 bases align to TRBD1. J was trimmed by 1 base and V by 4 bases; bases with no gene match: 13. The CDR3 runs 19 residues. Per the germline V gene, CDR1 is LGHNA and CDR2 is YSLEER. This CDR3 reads CASSPAEGAFNSYNSPLHF. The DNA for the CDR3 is TGCGCCAGCAGCCCGGCCGAGGGGGCATTCAATTCCTATAATTCACCCCTCCACTTT.